These 4 T cell receptor beta chains were sequenced from one sample in a study of tumor-infiltrating lymphocytes in primary liver carcinoma. The roughly 17-32 mg bulk tissue piece was not sorted before simultaneous RNA and DNA extraction. TCR beta cDNA was prepared out of roughly 500 ng total RNA by means of a constant-region primer. Library construction for TCR beta comprised three nested multiplex PCR rounds performed with slightly modified ARM-PCR. The study ran its first two PCR rounds for around 10 cycles each, using TRBV1-TRBV30 forward primers and a C-beta reverse primer. TCRdb used MiXCR to reprocess the multiplex PCR reads, holding one entry per CDR3 protein. The sample consists of about 120,000 distinct CDR3 sequences, approximately 71% of them appearing once. The sequencing input was tumor-adjacent normal liver tissue. All receptors come from a woman aged 60-75 years with primary liver carcinoma and hepatitis B virus infection.

This clonotype has a count of ten or more. This rearrangement joins TRBV5-1 to TRBJ2-3; 7 bases map to TRBD2. The CDR3 is 14 amino acids. Trimming cost V 5 bases and J 4 bases; bases outside gene matches: 7. Germline CDR1 is SGHRS and CDR2 is YFSETQ. CDR3 residues: CASREAGESDTQYF. The CDR3 DNA reads TGCGCCAGCAGAGAGGCGGGAGAGTCAGATACGCAGTATTTT.

Comment on this clonotype: A junction boundary mismatches the germline segment, possibly from a read error. The V and J genes are TRBV12-3 or TRBV12-4 and TRBJ2-7; a weak D match, TRBD2 (5 bases). The CDR3 covers 14 residues. The CDR3 DNA is TGTGCCAGTAGATCTAGCCTCCCCCCCTACGATCAGTACTTC. This gives the protein CASRSSLPPYDQYF.

Points on this clonotype: The junction does not match germline at one end; this may be a read error. The rearrangement uses TRBV29-1 and TRBJ2-5; D is ambiguous. CDR3 length equals 13 residues. Looked up from germline, CDR1 is SQVTM and CDR2 is ANQGSEA. The DNA for the CDR3 is TGCAGCGTTACCTTGGGCGGCCAGCAGACCCAGCACTTC. It translates to CSVTLGGQQTQHF.

This chain joins TRBV6-6 and TRBJ2-7, with TRBD1 matching over 7 bases. Germline-derived CDR1 and CDR2 are MNHNY and SVGAGI (reference sequence). This CDR3 has 13 amino acids. V shed 2 bases, J shed 9 bases, and the junction held 7 bases outside the gene matches. The CDR3 sequence is CASSYGQVSAQYF. CDR3 in DNA: TGTGCCAGCAGTTACGGACAGGTCTCGGCGCAGTACTTC.